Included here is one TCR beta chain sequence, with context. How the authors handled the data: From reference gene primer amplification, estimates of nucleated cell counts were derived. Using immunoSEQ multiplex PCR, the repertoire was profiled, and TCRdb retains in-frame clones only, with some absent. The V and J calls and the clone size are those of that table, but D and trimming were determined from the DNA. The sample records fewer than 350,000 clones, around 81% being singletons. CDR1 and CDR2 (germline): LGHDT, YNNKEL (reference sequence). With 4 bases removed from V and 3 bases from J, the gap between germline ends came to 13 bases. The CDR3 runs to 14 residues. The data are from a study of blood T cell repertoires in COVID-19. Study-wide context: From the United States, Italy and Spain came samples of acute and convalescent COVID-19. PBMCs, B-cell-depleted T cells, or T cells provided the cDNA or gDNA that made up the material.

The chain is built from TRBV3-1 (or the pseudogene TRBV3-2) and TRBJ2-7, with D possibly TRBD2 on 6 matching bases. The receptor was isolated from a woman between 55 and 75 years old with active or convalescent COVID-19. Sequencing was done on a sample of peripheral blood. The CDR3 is CASSPPGDFYEQYF. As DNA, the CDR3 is TGTGCCAGCAGCCCCCCGGGGGACTTCTACGAGCAGTACTTC.